The clone carrying this TCR beta chain came up many times. Its target is unknown. As diagnostic evidence, clinical symptoms, serum thyroxine, TRAb, thyroid ultrasound and orbital computed tomography were relied upon. About 10 ml of fresh blood yielded the PBMCs by density gradient. The entry originates in a study of Graves' ophthalmopathy and Graves' hyperthyroidism. For repertoire sequencing, the TCR beta CDR3 regions were amplified from RNA transcripts. The workflow started with a first-round RT-PCR run with HTBI primers and then moved on to a second-round multiplex PCR. TCRdb processed the multiplex PCR reads anew with MiXCR; each CDR3 protein has one entry. The data show 350,000 to 400,000 distinct CDR3 sequences, 15% seen once. Germline V gene sequence: CDR1 MNHEY, CDR2 SVGAGI. This CDR3 spans 13 amino acids. The V gene end was trimmed by 8 bases and the J gene end by 4 bases; junction bases not matched to a gene: 7.

Study-level results: Ophthalmopathy progression prediction by the model yielded a sensitivity of about 71% and a specificity of roughly 74%.

Sequencing input: peripheral blood. The receptor was derived from a young woman with stable Graves' hyperthyroidism. The rearrangement links TRBV6-5 to TRBJ1-2; 7 bases are a match to TRBD1. The CDR3 DNA reads TGTGCCAGCGCGGACAGGAGAGGCTATGGCTACACCTTC. It specifies CASADRRGYGYTF.